The rows below give T cell receptor beta chains drawn from one sample of a study of metastatic and nonmetastatic thyroid tumors. TCRdb recomputed clones from the PCR reads via MiXCR. The data contain about 45,000 clones, about 3.3% of them singletons. Source material: blood. These receptors were taken from a female donor with papillary thyroid cancer or a benign thyroid nodule (not recorded which). Some clones in this sample may be carry-over from other donors' samples. Both conserved end residues are part of each CDR3. The order of the fields is J gene, D gene, clone size, V gene, CDR3 DNA, CDR3 protein. A D gene is named only where the DNA matches it firmly. The size of a clone is reported for some rows only, either as once, few or many, or as a class for expanded clones.

j_gene: TRBJ2-7; d_gene: TRBD2; abundance: large; v_gene: TRBV2; CDR3nt: TGTGCCAGCAGGACCGGGACTAGCGATCACGAGCAGTACTTC; CDR3aa: CASRTGTSDHEQYF
j_gene: TRBJ1-2; d_gene: NA; abundance: NA; v_gene: TRBV12-3/TRBV12-4; CDR3nt: TGTGCCAGCAGTCCCGACCATGGCTACACCTTC; CDR3aa: CASSPDHGYTF
j_gene: TRBJ1-1; d_gene: NA; abundance: few; v_gene: TRBV7-9; CDR3nt: TGTGCCAGCAGCTTACAAGGTAATACTGAAGCTTTCTTT; CDR3aa: CASSLQGNTEAFF
j_gene: TRBJ2-1; d_gene: NA; abundance: NA; v_gene: TRBV20-1; CDR3nt: TGCAGTGTCAATCGGGTTGGCGATGAGCAGTTCTTC; CDR3aa: CSVNRVGDEQFF
j_gene: TRBJ2-2; d_gene: TRBD2; abundance: many; v_gene: TRBV7-9; CDR3nt: TGTGCCAGCAGCTTCCTACGGCGGGGGAGTCTATTAACCGGGGAGCTGTTTTTT; CDR3aa: CASSFLRRGSLLTGELFF
j_gene: TRBJ2-7; d_gene: TRBD2; abundance: NA; v_gene: TRBV12-3/TRBV12-4; CDR3nt: TGTGCCAGCAGGGTAGCGGGAGGCTCCTACGAGCAGTACTTC; CDR3aa: CASRVAGGSYEQYF
j_gene: TRBJ2-7; d_gene: NA; abundance: NA; v_gene: TRBV20-1; CDR3nt: TGCAGTGCTACGACAGATATCTACGAGCAGTACTTC; CDR3aa: CSATTDIYEQYF
j_gene: TRBJ2-1; d_gene: NA; abundance: medium-sized; v_gene: TRBV9; CDR3nt: TGTGCCAGCAGCGTCGGGACTGCCTCCTACAATGAGCAGTTCTTC; CDR3aa: CASSVGTASYNEQFF
j_gene: TRBJ1-2; d_gene: TRBD1; abundance: NA; v_gene: TRBV27; CDR3nt: TGTGCCAGCAGTTTTGTAGGGGGCGCCTATGGCTACACCTTC; CDR3aa: CASSFVGGAYGYTF
j_gene: TRBJ2-1; d_gene: NA; abundance: NA; v_gene: TRBV11-2; CDR3nt: TGTGCCAGCAGTTTATTGAGGGACTACAATGAGCAGTTCTTC; CDR3aa: CASSLLRDYNEQFF
j_gene: TRBJ2-7; d_gene: TRBD2; abundance: many; v_gene: TRBV2; CDR3nt: TGTGCCAGCAAGCGGCGGGAGACCCCCTACGAGCAGTACTTC; CDR3aa: CASKRRETPYEQYF
j_gene: TRBJ1-1; d_gene: NA; abundance: many; v_gene: TRBV28; CDR3nt: TGTGCCAGCAGTTTATCAGATATTAAGAACACTGAAGCTTTCTTT; CDR3aa: CASSLSDIKNTEAFF
j_gene: TRBJ2-3; d_gene: NA; abundance: few; v_gene: TRBV6-1; CDR3nt: TGTGCCAGCGTGAGAGGGACAACCAGCACAGATACGCAGTATTTT; CDR3aa: CASVRGTTSTDTQYF
j_gene: TRBJ1-1; d_gene: NA; abundance: many; v_gene: TRBV5-4; CDR3nt: TGTGCCAGCAGCCCGATTCCGCGTGGGGACCAGATGATGAACACTGAAGCTTTCTTT; CDR3aa: CASSPIPRGDQMMNTEAFF
j_gene: TRBJ2-1; d_gene: TRBD2; abundance: few; v_gene: TRBV6-4; CDR3nt: TGTGCCAGCAGTTATGCGGGAGGGCCGGACAATGAGCAGTTCTTC; CDR3aa: CASSYAGGPDNEQFF
j_gene: TRBJ2-3; d_gene: TRBD2; abundance: many; v_gene: TRBV19; CDR3nt: TGTGCCAGTCAACTAGCGGGAGGCTGGACAGATACGCAGTATTTT; CDR3aa: CASQLAGGWTDTQYF
j_gene: TRBJ2-1; d_gene: NA; abundance: few; v_gene: TRBV6-1; CDR3nt: TGTGCCAGCAGTCTCTCGGTGGGCAATGAGCAGTTCTTC; CDR3aa: CASSLSVGNEQFF
j_gene: TRBJ1-2; d_gene: NA; abundance: few; v_gene: TRBV19; CDR3nt: TGTGCCAGTAGTCAAGGGCAGGGGAACTATGGCTACACCTTC; CDR3aa: CASSQGQGNYGYTF
j_gene: TRBJ1-2; d_gene: NA; abundance: many; v_gene: TRBV3-1; CDR3nt: TGTGCCAGCAGCCAATTCCCCACAAAGAACTATGGCTACACCTTC; CDR3aa: CASSQFPTKNYGYTF
j_gene: TRBJ1-5; d_gene: TRBD1; abundance: once; v_gene: TRBV6-2/TRBV6-3; CDR3nt: TGTGCCAGCAGTTACACAGGGGGAGGGCAGCCCCAGCATTTT; CDR3aa: CASSYTGGGQPQHF
j_gene: TRBJ1-1; d_gene: NA; abundance: few; v_gene: TRBV27; CDR3nt: TGTGCCAGCAGGAGGGAAACTGAAGCTTTCTTT; CDR3aa: CASRRETEAFF
j_gene: TRBJ2-7; d_gene: NA; abundance: NA; v_gene: TRBV11-3; CDR3nt: TGTGCCAGCAGCTTAAATCGATCGCCCGTCTACGAGCAGTACTTC; CDR3aa: CASSLNRSPVYEQYF
j_gene: TRBJ2-1; d_gene: TRBD2; abundance: many; v_gene: TRBV27; CDR3nt: TGTGCCAGCAGTTTCAGCGGGAGTGGCCACAATGAGCAGTTCTTC; CDR3aa: CASSFSGSGHNEQFF
j_gene: TRBJ1-2; d_gene: NA; abundance: few; v_gene: TRBV20-1; CDR3nt: TGCAGTGCTACGGGACTCACGACGGGCTATGGCTACACCTTC; CDR3aa: CSATGLTTGYGYTF
j_gene: TRBJ2-5; d_gene: NA; abundance: many; v_gene: TRBV6-6; CDR3nt: TGTGCCAGCAGTTACGGGGGAGGCGTCGAGACCCAGTACTTC; CDR3aa: CASSYGGGVETQYF
j_gene: TRBJ1-6; d_gene: NA; abundance: few; v_gene: TRBV7-2; CDR3nt: TGTGCCAGCAGCGACGGACAAAATAATTCACCCCTCCACTTT; CDR3aa: CASSDGQNNSPLHF
j_gene: TRBJ2-7; d_gene: TRBD2; abundance: NA; v_gene: TRBV19; CDR3nt: TGTGCCAGTAGAAAGACTAGCGGGAGTCCAAGCGAGCAGTACTTC; CDR3aa: CASRKTSGSPSEQYF
j_gene: TRBJ2-7; d_gene: NA; abundance: NA; v_gene: TRBV6-5; CDR3nt: TGTGCCAGCAGTTACGGGTTAGCTGGCGAGCAGTACTTC; CDR3aa: CASSYGLAGEQYF
j_gene: TRBJ2-7; d_gene: NA; abundance: many; v_gene: TRBV6-1; CDR3nt: TGTGCCAGCAGCAGAGGTGGATACGAGCAGTACTTC; CDR3aa: CASSRGGYEQYF
j_gene: TRBJ2-7; d_gene: NA; abundance: NA; v_gene: TRBV28; CDR3nt: TGTGCCAGCACAAGCGAGACTAACTACGAGCAGTACTTC; CDR3aa: CASTSETNYEQYF
j_gene: TRBJ2-7; d_gene: TRBD2; abundance: NA; v_gene: TRBV5-1; CDR3nt: TGCGCCAGCAGCACCGGGACTAGCGGGAGTGTGAACGAGCAGTACTTC; CDR3aa: CASSTGTSGSVNEQYF
j_gene: TRBJ1-5; d_gene: NA; abundance: many; v_gene: TRBV6-1; CDR3nt: TGTGCCAGCAGTGACGCTGGGGGAGGCCAGCCCCAGCATTTT; CDR3aa: CASSDAGGGQPQHF